This TCR beta chain was recovered during a study of T cell changes during pregnancy in multiple sclerosis. CDR1 SNHLY and CDR2 FYNNEI come from the germline V gene. V lost 3 bases to trimming and J lost 5 bases, with 8 bases between them. This CDR3 has 13 amino acids. Measured with immunoSEQ multiplex PCR; TCRdb has only the in-frame clones, and not every one. Of around 62,000 clones detected, approximately 93% appear once; the ten largest clones hold less than 4.5%. The chain links TRBV2 to TRBJ2-1, with a weak D call TRBD2 (6 bases). The sample was CD8+ T cells from peripheral blood mononuclear cells, taken in the second trimester of pregnancy. The source of this sequence is a female donor with multiple sclerosis, enrolled in a pregnancy study. The CDR3 loop is CASSEGGNNEQFF. DNA of the CDR3: TGTGCCAGCAGTGAGGGGGGAAACAATGAGCAGTTCTTC.